Shown below are 7 T cell receptor beta chains from a single sample sequenced in a study of CD8+CD57+ T cells in acquired aplastic anemia. Those patients picked for sequencing had displayed CD8+CD57+ cell expansion on flow cytometry. Genomic DNA, serving as template, underwent TCR beta VDJ and CDR3 profiling. Each CDR3 protein gets one entry after TCRdb re-called the reads with MiXCR. The repertoire has about 120,000 distinct CDR3 sequences, roughly 55% of them found once; the top ten carry about 31%. The sample taken for sequencing was sorted CD4+, CD8+, or CD8+CD57+ T cells (not recorded which) from PBMCs. The receptors stem from a human donor with aplastic anemia.

This clonotype was picked up a small number of times. The chain joins TRBV24-1 to TRBJ2-1, with TRBD2 matching 14 bases. With V trimmed by 5 bases and J by 6 bases, 14 bases remained unmatched. This CDR3 region has 19 residues. Germline V CDR1 and CDR2: KGHDR, SFDVKD. The CDR3 here is CATSGGRLAGGRSINEQFF. The CDR3 region has the DNA TGTGCCACCAGTGGCGGCCGACTAGCGGGGGGGCGATCTATCAATGAGCAGTTCTTC.

This clonotype was seen ten or more times. The chain employs TRBV5-6 and TRBJ1-5; tentatively, D is TRBD1 (5 bases). Looked up from germline, CDR1 is SGHDT and CDR2 is YYEEEE. This CDR3 contains 15 residues. V was shortened by 0 bases and J by 1 base, with 8 bases between the two germline ends. Written as DNA, the CDR3 is TGTGCCAGCAGCTTGGGGGGGGACAGCAATCAGCCCCAGCATTTT. This codes for CASSLGGDSNQPQHF.

The chain uses TRBV20-1 and TRBJ2-7; no definite D call. The CDR3 is 11 amino acids. Germline V lookup: CDR1 DFQATT, CDR2 SNEGSKA (reference sequence). V shed 1 base and J shed 4 bases, with 5 bases lying between them. The CDR3 bases are TGCAGTGCTAGAGGTCGATACGAGCAGTACTTC. This codes for CSARGRYEQYF.

This clonotype was seen only once. Here the CDR3 DNA reads TGTGCCAGTAGTTCCCGAGGCGATGGCTACACCTTC. Residues: CASSSRGDGYTF. The chain combines TRBV19 with TRBJ1-2; no definite D call. Germline V gives CDR1 LNHDA, CDR2 SQIVND (reference sequence). The CDR3 length is 12 residues. Between the trimmed V and J ends, which lost 5 bases and 6 bases, there was a span of 10 bases.

This clonotype was detected many times. The V and J genes are TRBV29-1 and TRBJ1-2; no reliable D call. Looked up from germline, CDR1 is SQVTM and CDR2 is ANQGSEA. V lost 7 bases and J lost 0, with 15 bases in between. CDR3 length equals 14 residues. CDR3 residues: CSGTDFPANYGYTF. CDR3 DNA sequence: TGCAGCGGGACCGACTTTCCTGCTAACTATGGCTACACCTTC.

This clonotype was found many times. This chain links TRBV7-9 with TRBJ2-1, with D possibly TRBD2 on 6 matching bases. Germline loops: CDR1 SEHNR, CDR2 FQNEAQ (reference sequence). Trimming pared 1 base from V and 9 bases from J, leaving 16 bases between. The CDR3 covers 15 residues. Here the CDR3 reads CASSLGLGGEGEQFF. Written as DNA, the CDR3 is TGTGCCAGCAGCTTAGGGCTTGGCGGGGAAGGTGAGCAGTTCTTC.

The rearrangement joins TRBV24-1 to TRBJ2-3; D unclear. CDR3 length: 15 residues. Trimming pared 3 bases from V and 0 bases from J, leaving 9 bases between. Germline V CDR1 and CDR2: KGHDR, SFDVKD. Written as DNA, the CDR3 is TGTGCCACCAGTGATGGTAGCAGAAGCACAGATACGCAGTATTTT. As protein: CATSDGSRSTDTQYF.